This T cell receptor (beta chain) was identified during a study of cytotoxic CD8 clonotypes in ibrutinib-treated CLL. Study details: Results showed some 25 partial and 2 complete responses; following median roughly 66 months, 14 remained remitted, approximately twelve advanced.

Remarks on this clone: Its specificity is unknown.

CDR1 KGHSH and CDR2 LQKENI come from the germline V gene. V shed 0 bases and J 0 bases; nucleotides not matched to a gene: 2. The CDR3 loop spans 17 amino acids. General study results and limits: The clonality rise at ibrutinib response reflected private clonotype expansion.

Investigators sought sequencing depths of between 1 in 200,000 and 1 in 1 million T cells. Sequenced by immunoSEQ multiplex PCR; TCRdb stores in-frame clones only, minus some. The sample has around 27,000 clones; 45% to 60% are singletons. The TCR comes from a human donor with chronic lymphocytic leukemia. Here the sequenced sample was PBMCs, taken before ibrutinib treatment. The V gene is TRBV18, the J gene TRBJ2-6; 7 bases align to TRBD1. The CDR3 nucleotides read TGTGCCAGCTCACCACCGGGACAGTCCTCTGGGGCCAACGTCCTGACTTTC. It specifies CASSPPGQSSGANVLTF.